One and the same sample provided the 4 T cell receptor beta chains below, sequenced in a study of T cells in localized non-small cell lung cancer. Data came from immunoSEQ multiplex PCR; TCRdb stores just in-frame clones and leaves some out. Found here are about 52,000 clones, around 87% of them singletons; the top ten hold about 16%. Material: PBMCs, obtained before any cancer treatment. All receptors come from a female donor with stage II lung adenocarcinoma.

The CDR3 protein is CASVSPDTQYF. The DNA for the CDR3 is TGTGCCAGCGTCTCACCCGATACGCAGTATTTT. V is TRBV2 and J is TRBJ2-3; no clear D gene. Trimming left V 8 bases short and J 6 bases short, with 9 bases between. The CDR3 is 11 amino acids. Germline lookup yields CDR1 SNHLY and CDR2 FYNNEI.

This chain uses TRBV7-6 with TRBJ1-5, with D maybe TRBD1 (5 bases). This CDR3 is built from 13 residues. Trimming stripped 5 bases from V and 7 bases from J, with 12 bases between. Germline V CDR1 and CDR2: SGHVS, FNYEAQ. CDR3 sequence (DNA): TGTGCCAGCAGCGGGGGGGATGGCCAGCCCCAGCATTTT. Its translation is CASSGGDGQPQHF.

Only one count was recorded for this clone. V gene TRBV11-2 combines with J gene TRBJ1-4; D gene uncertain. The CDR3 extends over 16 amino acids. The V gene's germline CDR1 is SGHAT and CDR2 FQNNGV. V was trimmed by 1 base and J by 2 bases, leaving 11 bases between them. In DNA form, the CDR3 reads TGTGCCAGCAGCTTAGTAGGGATGGGGACTAATGAAAAACTGTTTTTT. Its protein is CASSLVGMGTNEKLFF.

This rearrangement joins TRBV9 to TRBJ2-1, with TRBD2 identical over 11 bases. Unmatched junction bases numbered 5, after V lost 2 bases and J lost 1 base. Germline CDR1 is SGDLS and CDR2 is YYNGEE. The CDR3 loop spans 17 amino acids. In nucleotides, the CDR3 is TGTGCCAGCAGCGTTCAGACTAGCGGGGCTTCCTACAATGAGCAGTTCTTC. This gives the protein CASSVQTSGASYNEQFF.